This passage covers 14 T cell receptor beta chains from one sample sequenced in a study of shared clonotypes between healthy human individuals. The table came from immunoSEQ multiplex PCR; TCRdb's copy has only in-frame clones and leaves some out. The top ten clones hold around 0.47% of a sample with more than 1 million clones, about four fifths of them seen once. The sample consisted of memory CD4+ T cells from PBMCs. Subset reported: CD45RA-negative fraction. The source is a man younger than 30 in good health. Some clones in this sample may be carry-over from other donors' samples.

The DNA for the CDR3 is TGCGCCAGCAGCCCCGGACAGGGGGACATTCAGTACTTC. Encoded protein: CASSPGQGDIQYF. The gene calls are TRBV5-1 and TRBJ2-4; 10 bases match TRBD1. In germline, CDR1 is SGHRS, CDR2 YFSETQ. This CDR3 is 13 amino acids long. Trimming at V came to 4 bases and at J to 8 bases, leaving 3 bases not matched to a gene.

CDR3: CASSFGTGRYEQYF. The CDR3 region has the DNA TGTGCCAGCAGCTTCGGGACGGGGCGTTACGAGCAGTACTTC. The chain links TRBV7-9 to TRBJ2-7; perhaps D is TRBD1 or TRBD2 (5 bases each). In germline, CDR1 is SEHNR, CDR2 FQNEAQ (reference sequence). Trimming cost V 3 bases and J 4 bases, with 13 bases left between them. The CDR3 consists of 14 residues.

This chain uses TRBV27 with TRBJ1-1; D remains unclear. The V end lost 5 bases, the J end lost 0 bases, and 7 bases lay between the germline ends. The CDR3 spans 13 residues. Germline V CDR1 and CDR2: MNHEY, SMNVEV (reference sequence). The CDR3 bases are TGTGCCAGCAGTCCGAGGCTGAACACTGAAGCTTTCTTT. Encoded protein: CASSPRLNTEAFF.

This clone was counted only a few times. The chain combines TRBV4-2 with TRBJ2-6; a weak D match, TRBD2 (6 bases). CDR1 LGHNA and CDR2 YNFKEQ come from the germline V gene. The V and J ends lost 0 bases and 2 bases respectively, with 14 bases between them. The CDR3 runs to 18 residues. The CDR3 nucleotides are TGTGCCAGCAGCCAAGAAGTAGGGCCGGGGGCTGGGGCCAACGTCCTGACTTTC. Protein: CASSQEVGPGAGANVLTF.

This rearrangement joins TRBV11-2 to TRBJ1-1; maybe TRBD1 (5 bases). Trimming left V 4 bases short and J 6 bases short, with 21 bases between. Germline CDR1 is SGHAT and CDR2 is FQNNGV. The CDR3 has 16 amino acids. The CDR3 DNA sequence: TGTGCCAGCAGCTCGATACCGGGACGGAACTCACCTGAAGCTTTCTTT. Its translation: CASSSIPGRNSPEAFF.

This clone was observed a handful of times. This chain connects TRBV5-4 to TRBJ1-2; 8 nucleotides align to TRBD1. V was pared by 4 bases and J by 3 bases, with 8 bases of the junction left unmatched. Germline V lookup: CDR1 SGHNT, CDR2 YYREEE (reference sequence). The CDR3 length is 15 residues. The CDR3 DNA sequence: TGTGCCAGCAGCGCAGGGGGCGAATGGGACTATGGCTACACCTTC. Its translation is CASSAGGEWDYGYTF.

The rearrangement links TRBV30 to TRBJ2-1; 14 nucleotides align to TRBD2. This CDR3 is 19 amino acids long. V trimming: 2 bases; J trimming: 1 base; junction bases outside the gene matches: 10. From germline, CDR1 is GTSNPN and CDR2 SVGIG (reference sequence). In DNA form, the CDR3 reads TGTGCCTGGAGTAGCGGGACCGGGACTAGCGGGAGTTCCTACAATGAGCAGTTCTTC. This encodes CAWSSGTGTSGSSYNEQFF.

CDR3 nucleotide sequence: TGCGCCAGCAGCTTCGGGGGGGCCGGCAATCAGCCCCAGCATTTT. Translating gives CASSFGGAGNQPQHF. The chain links TRBV5-1 to TRBJ1-5; tentatively, D is TRBD1 (6 bases). Looked up from germline, CDR1 is SGHRS and CDR2 is YFSETQ. Between the trimmed V and J ends, which lost 2 bases and 2 bases, there was a span of 11 bases. The CDR3 spans 15 residues. Using reference TRBV5-1 and TRBJ1-5 for the parts outside the CDR3, the full variable domain is KAGVTQTPRYLIKTRGQQVTLSCSPISGHRSVSWYQQTPGQGLQFLFEYFSETQRNKGNFPGRFSGRQFSNSRSEMNVSTLELGDSALYLCASSFGGAGNQPQHFGDGTRLSIL.

The CDR3 DNA sequence: TGTGCCAGCAGCTTAGGGGGGATCGAGCAGTACTTC. It codes for CASSLGGIEQYF. The V call is TRBV7-9, the J call TRBJ2-7; possibly TRBD1 or TRBD2 for D (5 bases each). With 1 base removed from V and 6 bases from J, the gap between germline ends came to 7 bases. Germline V CDR1 and CDR2: SEHNR, FQNEAQ (reference sequence). This CDR3 has 12 residues.

This chain's CDR3 is CASSPRGQGYEQYF. The CDR3 coding sequence is TGTGCCAGCAGCCCCCGCGGACAGGGCTACGAGCAGTACTTC. The chain employs TRBV7-6 and TRBJ2-7; TRBD1 agrees at 8 bases. CDR1 SGHVS and CDR2 FNYEAQ come from the germline V gene. Trimming cost V 5 bases and J 3 bases; bases outside gene matches: 6. The length of the CDR3 is 14 residues.

The genes are TRBV21-1 and TRBJ1-5; no DNA check was done on the table's D call, TRBD1. TRBV21-1 is tagged as a pseudogene. The CDR3 covers 17 residues. CDR3 sequence: CASSLGQGSDSNQPQHF. CDR3 DNA: TGTGCCAGCAGCCTGGGGCAGGGGTCGGATAGCAATCAGCCCCAGCATTTT.

The CDR3 region is CSVAPEWGYTEAFF. CDR3 coding DNA: TGCAGCGTTGCTCCCGAGTGGGGGTACACTGAAGCTTTCTTT. The rearrangement links TRBV29-1 to TRBJ1-1; D is possibly TRBD1 (5 bases). Germline assignment: CDR1 SQVTM and CDR2 ANQGSEA. V lost 4 bases to trimming and J lost 3 bases, with 15 bases between them. The CDR3 loop spans 14 amino acids.

This clone was counted between two and nine times. The rearrangement links TRBV2 to TRBJ1-2; 8 positions match TRBD1. The CDR3 extends over 14 amino acids. Germline V gene data show CDR1 as SNHLY and CDR2 as FYNNEI. The junction had 5 bases not matched to a gene; V was cut back by 4 bases and J by 4 bases. The CDR3 DNA reads TGTGCCAGCAGTGGGTTACAGGGGGTCTATGGCTACACCTTC. Its translation is CASSGLQGVYGYTF.

This sequence joins TRBV20-1 and TRBJ1-1; 8 nucleotides match TRBD1. Germline V gene data show CDR1 as DFQATT and CDR2 as SNEGSKA (reference sequence). The CDR3 has 11 amino acids. V shed 4 bases, J shed 8 bases, and the junction held 3 bases outside the gene matches. The chain's CDR3 is CSAIRQGEAFF. The CDR3 DNA follows: TGCAGTGCTATCAGACAGGGGGAAGCTTTCTTT.